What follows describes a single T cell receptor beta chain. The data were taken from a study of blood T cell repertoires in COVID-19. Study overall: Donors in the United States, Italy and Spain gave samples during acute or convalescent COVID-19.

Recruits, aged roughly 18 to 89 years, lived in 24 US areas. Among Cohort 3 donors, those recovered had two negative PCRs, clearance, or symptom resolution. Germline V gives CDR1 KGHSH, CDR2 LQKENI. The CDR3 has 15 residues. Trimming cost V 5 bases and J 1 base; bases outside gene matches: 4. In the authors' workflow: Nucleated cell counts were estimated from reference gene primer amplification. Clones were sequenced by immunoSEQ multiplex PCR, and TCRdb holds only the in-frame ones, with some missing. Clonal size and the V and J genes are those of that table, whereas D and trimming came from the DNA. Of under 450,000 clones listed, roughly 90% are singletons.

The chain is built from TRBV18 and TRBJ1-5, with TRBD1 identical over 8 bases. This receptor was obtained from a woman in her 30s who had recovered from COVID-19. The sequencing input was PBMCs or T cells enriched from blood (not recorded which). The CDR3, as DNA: TGTGCCAGCTCAACCGGACAGGGAAGCAATCAGCCCCAGCATTTT. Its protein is CASSTGQGSNQPQHF.